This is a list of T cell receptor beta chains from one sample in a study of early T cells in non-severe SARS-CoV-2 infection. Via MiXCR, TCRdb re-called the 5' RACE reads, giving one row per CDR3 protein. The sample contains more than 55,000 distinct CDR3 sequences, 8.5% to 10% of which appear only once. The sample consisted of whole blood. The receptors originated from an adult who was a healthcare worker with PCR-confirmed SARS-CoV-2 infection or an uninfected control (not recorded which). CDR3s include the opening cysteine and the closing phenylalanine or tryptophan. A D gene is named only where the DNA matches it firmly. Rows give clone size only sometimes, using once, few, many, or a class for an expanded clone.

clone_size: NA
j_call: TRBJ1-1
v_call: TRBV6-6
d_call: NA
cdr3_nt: TGTGCCAGCAGTTACGGTGAAGGGAGCACTGAAGCTTTCTTT
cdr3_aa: CASSYGEGSTEAFF

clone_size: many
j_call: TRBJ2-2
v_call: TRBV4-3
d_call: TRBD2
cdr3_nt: TGCGCCAGCAGCCAGACGGGAGGAGTTTCAACCGGGGAGCTGTTTTTT
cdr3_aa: CASSQTGGVSTGELFF

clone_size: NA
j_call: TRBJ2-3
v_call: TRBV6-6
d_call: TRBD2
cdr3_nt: TGTGCCAGGATTCCTCTAGCGGGAGACGTAGATACGCAGTATTTT
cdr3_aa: CARIPLAGDVDTQYF

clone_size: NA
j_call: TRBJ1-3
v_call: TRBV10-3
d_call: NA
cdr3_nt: TGTGCCATCAGTGAGGCCGGGACCTCTGGAAACACCATATATTTT
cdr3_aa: CAISEAGTSGNTIYF

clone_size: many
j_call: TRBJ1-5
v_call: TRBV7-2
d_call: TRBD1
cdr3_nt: TGTGCCAGCAGCTTTACAGGGGCCAATCAGCCCCAGCATTTT
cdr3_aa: CASSFTGANQPQHF

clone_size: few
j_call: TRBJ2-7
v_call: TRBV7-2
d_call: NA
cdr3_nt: TGTGCCAGCAGCTTAGGGCCCAAGGTCGAGCAGTACTTC
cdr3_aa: CASSLGPKVEQYF

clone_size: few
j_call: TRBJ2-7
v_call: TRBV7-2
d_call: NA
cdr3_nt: TGTGCCAGCAGCCCAGGGCCAACTACCTACGAGCAGTACTTC
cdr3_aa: CASSPGPTTYEQYF

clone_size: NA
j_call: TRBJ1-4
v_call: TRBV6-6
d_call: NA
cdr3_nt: TGTGCCAGCAAGAATAAGGGGCGATTGACTAATGAAAAACTGTTTTTT
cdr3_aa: CASKNKGRLTNEKLFF

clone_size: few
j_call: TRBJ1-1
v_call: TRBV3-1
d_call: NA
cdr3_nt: TGTGCCAGCAGCCAAGACAGGGAAAACACTGAAGCTTTCTTT
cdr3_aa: CASSQDRENTEAFF

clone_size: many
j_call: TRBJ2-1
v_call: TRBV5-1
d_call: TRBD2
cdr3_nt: TGCGCCAGCAGCCCGGGACTAGCGGGAGCTCCCCTCTCCTACAATGAGCAGTTCTTC
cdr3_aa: CASSPGLAGAPLSYNEQFF

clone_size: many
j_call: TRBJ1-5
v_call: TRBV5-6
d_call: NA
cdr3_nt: TGTGCCAGCAGCCCTGGAGGGCCAGGGGGCAATCAGCCCCAGCATTTT
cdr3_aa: CASSPGGPGGNQPQHF

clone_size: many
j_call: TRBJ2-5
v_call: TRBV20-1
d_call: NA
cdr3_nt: TGCAGTGCCGCGACGACTAGGCGTGAGACCCAGTACTTC
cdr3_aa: CSAATTRRETQYF

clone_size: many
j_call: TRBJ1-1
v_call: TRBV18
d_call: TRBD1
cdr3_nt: TGTGCCAGCTCACGATTAACAGGGGTCCCGGGCACTGAAGCTTTCTTT
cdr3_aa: CASSRLTGVPGTEAFF

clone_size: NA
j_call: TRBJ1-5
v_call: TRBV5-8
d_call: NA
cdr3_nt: TGTGCCAGCAGCCCCTCATTTGGTACTAGCAATCAGCCCCAGCATTTT
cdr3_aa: CASSPSFGTSNQPQHF

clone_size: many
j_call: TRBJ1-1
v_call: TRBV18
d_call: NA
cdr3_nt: TGTGCCAGCTCACCGAAAAGGTGGGTTGAAGCTTTCTTT
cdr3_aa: CASSPKRWVEAFF

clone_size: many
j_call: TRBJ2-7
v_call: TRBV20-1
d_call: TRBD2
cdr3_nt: TGCAGTGCTAGAGGCGGGAGTAGGTACGAGCAGTACTTC
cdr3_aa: CSARGGSRYEQYF

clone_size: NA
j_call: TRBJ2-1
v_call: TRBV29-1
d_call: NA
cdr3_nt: TGCAGCGTTGGGGCTAGGGAACACAATGAGCAGTTCTTC
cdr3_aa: CSVGAREHNEQFF